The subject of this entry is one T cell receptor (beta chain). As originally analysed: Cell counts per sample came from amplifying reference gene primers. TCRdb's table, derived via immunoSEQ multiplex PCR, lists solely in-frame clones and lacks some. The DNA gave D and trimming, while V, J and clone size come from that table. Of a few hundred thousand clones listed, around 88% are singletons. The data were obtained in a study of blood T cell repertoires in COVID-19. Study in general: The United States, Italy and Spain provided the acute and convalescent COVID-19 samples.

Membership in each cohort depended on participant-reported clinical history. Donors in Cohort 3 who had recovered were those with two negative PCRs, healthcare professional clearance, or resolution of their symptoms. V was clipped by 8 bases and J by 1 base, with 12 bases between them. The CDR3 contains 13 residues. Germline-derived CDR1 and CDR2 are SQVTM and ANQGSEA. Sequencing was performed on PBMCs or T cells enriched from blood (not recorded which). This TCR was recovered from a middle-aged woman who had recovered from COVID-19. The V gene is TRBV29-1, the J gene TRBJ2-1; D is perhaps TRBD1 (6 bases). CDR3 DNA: TGCAGCTTCAGGGGCCAATCCTACAATGAGCAGTTCTTC. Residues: CSFRGQSYNEQFF.